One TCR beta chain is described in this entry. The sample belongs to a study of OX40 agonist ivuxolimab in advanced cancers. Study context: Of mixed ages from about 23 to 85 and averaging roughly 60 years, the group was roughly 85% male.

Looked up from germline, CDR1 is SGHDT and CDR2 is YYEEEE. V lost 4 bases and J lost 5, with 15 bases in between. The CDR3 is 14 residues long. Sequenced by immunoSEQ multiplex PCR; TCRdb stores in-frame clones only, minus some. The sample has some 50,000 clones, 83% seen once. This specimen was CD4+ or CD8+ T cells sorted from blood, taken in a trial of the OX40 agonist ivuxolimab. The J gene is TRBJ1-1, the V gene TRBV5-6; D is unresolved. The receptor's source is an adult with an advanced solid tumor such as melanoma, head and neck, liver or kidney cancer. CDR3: CASSLGDGVTEAFF. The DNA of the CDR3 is TGTGCCAGCAGCCTCGGAGATGGGGTGACTGAAGCTTTCTTT.